A single sample gave rise to the 31 T cell receptor beta chains below, sequenced in a study of T cell repertoires in cytomegalovirus infection. TCRdb itself ran the reads through MiXCR, one entry per CDR3 protein. In the table there are about 830,000 distinct CDR3 sequences, 32% of which are singletons. Their antigens remain unidentified. Sequences were derived from cultured CD8+ T cells from PBMCs, sampled from culture after CMV antigen stimulation. Receptors were obtained from a human donor in good health (CMV status not recorded). Some clones in this sample may be carry-over from other donors' samples.

There are a few counts of this clonotype. This chain uses TRBV4-3 with TRBJ2-3, with TRBD1 as a possible D gene (5 bases). This CDR3 is 15 amino acids long. CDR1 and CDR2 from the germline V gene are LGHNA and YSLEER. V was shortened by 0 bases and J by 7 bases, with 14 bases between the two germline ends. CDR3 sequence reads: CASSQESSRVNTQYF. For the CDR3, the DNA is TGCGCCAGCAGCCAAGAGTCTTCCAGGGTGAATACGCAGTATTTT.

Only a few counts were recorded for this clonotype. The rearrangement links TRBV7-6 to TRBJ2-6, with D perhaps TRBD1 or TRBD2 (5 bases each). CDR3 size: 19 residues. Deletions cut 3 bases from V and 1 base from J, with 19 bases between. Looked up from germline, CDR1 is SGHVS and CDR2 is FNYEAQ. The chain's CDR3 is CASSFFRDASSSGANVLTF. The DNA for the CDR3 is TGTGCCAGCAGCTTCTTCAGGGACGCATCTTCATCTGGGGCCAACGTCCTGACTTTC.

With respect to this clonotype: A read error may account for a junction end that differs from germline. The chain employs TRBV7-2 and TRBJ2-7; 15 nucleotides match TRBD2. Germline V gene sequence: CDR1 SGHTA, CDR2 FQGNSA. This CDR3 contains 20 residues. In DNA, the CDR3 is TGTGCCAGTAGCCATCGAGGGACTAGCGGGGGGACCGACCCCTCCTACAAGCAGTACTTC. Amino acids: CASSHRGTSGGTDPSYKQYF. The variable domain in full, with the rest retrieved from reference TRBV7-2 and TRBJ2-7, is GAGVSQSPSNKVTEKGKDVELRCDPISGHTALYWYRQSLGQGLEFLIYFQGNSAPDKSGLPSDRFSAERTGGSVSTLTIQRTQQEDSAVYLCASSHRGTSGGTDPSYKQYFGPGTRLTVT.

The chain carries TRBV7-9 and TRBJ1-1, with D maybe TRBD1 (5 bases). The germline V gene encodes CDR1 SEHNR and CDR2 FQNEAQ (reference sequence). This CDR3 has 14 amino acids. V was shortened by 5 bases and J by 3 bases, with 13 bases between the two germline ends. The CDR3 loop is CASSPSRGDTEAFF. The DNA for the CDR3 is TGTGCCAGCAGCCCCAGCCGGGGCGACACTGAAGCTTTCTTT.

This chain uses TRBV27 with TRBJ2-1; TRBD1 matches at 7 bases. The CDR3 length is 13 residues. With V trimmed by 4 bases and J by 13 bases, 10 bases remained unmatched. Germline V lookup: CDR1 MNHEY, CDR2 SMNVEV (reference sequence). CDR3 region: CASSYRTGLGQFF. CDR3 bases: TGTGCCAGCAGTTATCGGACAGGCCTGGGTCAGTTCTTC.

The chain combines TRBV24-1 with TRBJ2-3, with a weak D call TRBD1 (6 bases). Trimming took off 5 bases at V and 0 bases at J, with 17 bases between the two ends. This CDR3 has 17 residues. From germline, CDR1 is KGHDR and CDR2 SFDVKD. The CDR3 DNA reads TGTGCCACCAGTGGTCCCCGACAGGTTCTCAGCACAGATACGCAGTATTTT. It yields the protein CATSGPRQVLSTDTQYF.

V gene TRBV12-3 or TRBV12-4 combines with J gene TRBJ2-5; a possible D gene is TRBD1 (6 bases). With 6 bases removed from V and 0 bases from J, the gap between germline ends came to 11 bases. This CDR3 has 14 residues. CDR3 sequence reads: CASSDWDNQETQYF. The CDR3 DNA sequence: TGTGCCAGCAGCGACTGGGACAACCAAGAGACCCAGTACTTC.

Many counts were recorded for this clonotype. V and J are TRBV10-3 and TRBJ1-6; 7 bases fit TRBD1. V gave up 3 bases and J gave up 6 bases; unmatched junction bases: 5. Germline V gives CDR1 ENHRY, CDR2 SYGVKD. The CDR3 extends over 15 amino acids. The CDR3 bases are TGTGCCATCAGTGAACACAGGGGAGGTAATTCACCCCTCCACTTT. This sequence encodes CAISEHRGGNSPLHF.

This clonotype was counted between two and nine times. The chain carries TRBV24-1 and TRBJ2-1; TRBD1 matches at 8 bases. CDR1 KGHDR and CDR2 SFDVKD come from the germline V gene. The V gene end was trimmed by 6 bases and the J gene end by 0 bases; junction bases not matched to a gene: 3. This CDR3 comprises 15 residues. CDR3 loop: CATSYDRGSYNEQFF. The CDR3 coding sequence is TGTGCCACCAGTTACGACAGGGGCTCCTACAATGAGCAGTTCTTC.

This clonotype was picked up a small number of times. The chain has TRBV20-1 and TRBJ2-5, with a weak D call TRBD2 (6 bases). Per the germline V gene, CDR1 is DFQATT and CDR2 is SNEGSKA (reference sequence). The CDR3 runs 15 residues. Trimming took 0 bases from V and 1 from J, leaving 12 bases between them. CDR3 in amino acids: CSARDLGGIQETQYF. DNA of the CDR3: TGCAGTGCTAGAGATCTCGGGGGTATCCAAGAGACCCAGTACTTC.

The sample holds a few counts of this clonotype. The chain couples TRBV24-1 to TRBJ2-1, with 8 bases aligning to TRBD1. The germline V gene encodes CDR1 KGHDR and CDR2 SFDVKD. V lost 2 bases and J lost 0; bases outside the gene matches: 8. The CDR3 contains 18 residues. The DNA of the CDR3 is TGTGCCACCAGTGATTCGTACAGGGGGAAGCTCTCCTACAATGAGCAGTTCTTC. The encoded protein is CATSDSYRGKLSYNEQFF.

The genes are TRBV14 and TRBJ2-3; D is ambiguous. This CDR3 has 17 residues. Between the trimmed V and J ends, which lost 5 bases and 3 bases, there was a span of 21 bases. Germline V gene lookup returns CDR1 SGHDN and CDR2 FVKESK. As DNA, the CDR3 is TGTGCCAGCAGCGACCCCGGCAGCTGGTGGAGTACAGATACGCAGTATTTT. Translation: CASSDPGSWWSTDTQYF.

In this sample, this clonotype turned up once. This sequence joins TRBV5-6 and TRBJ2-7, with TRBD1 as a possible D gene (6 bases). Trimming removed 0 bases at V and 4 bases at J, with 14 bases between. Germline CDR1 reads SGHDT; CDR2 reads YYEEEE. The CDR3 spans 15 residues. CDR3 protein: CASSLGAGQGYEQYF. CDR3 bases: TGTGCCAGCAGCTTGGGGGCAGGGCAGGGGTACGAGCAGTACTTC.

In this sample, this clonotype turned up a few times. This sequence joins TRBV4-2 and TRBJ1-4; D perhaps matches TRBD1 (5 bases). This CDR3 contains 17 residues. Trimming took off 0 bases at V and 0 bases at J, with 11 bases between the two ends. Germline V lookup: CDR1 LGHNA, CDR2 YNFKEQ. The CDR3 is CASSQDYRLATNEKLFF. As DNA, the CDR3 is TGTGCCAGCAGCCAAGATTACAGGCTTGCAACTAATGAAAAACTGTTTTTT.

The genes are TRBV4-1 and TRBJ1-5; D is uncertain. V was trimmed by 1 base and J by 0 bases, leaving 13 bases between them. This CDR3 spans 17 amino acids. Germline loops: CDR1 MGHRA, CDR2 YSYEKL. The CDR3 reads CASSQGDPGYSNQPQHF. The CDR3 coding sequence is TGCGCCAGCAGCCAAGGGGATCCGGGATATAGCAATCAGCCCCAGCATTTT.

This clonotype showed up many times. The rearrangement links TRBV12-3 or TRBV12-4 to TRBJ1-2, with 10 bases that match TRBD1. CDR3 size: 15 residues. Losses at the gene ends were 6 bases for V and 8 bases for J; bases not matched to a gene: 12. This chain's CDR3 is CASSPRQGATLGYTF. CDR3 bases: TGTGCCAGCAGCCCTAGACAGGGGGCCACCTTGGGCTACACCTTC.

In regard to this clonotype: One end of the junction varies from germline; a read error may be responsible. V is TRBV28 and J is TRBJ1-2; D not resolved. The CDR3 extends over 17 amino acids. Germline V gives CDR1 MDHEN, CDR2 SYDVKM. This CDR3 is CANSPYLNELANYGYTF. CDR3 nucleotide sequence: TGTGCCAACAGTCCTTATTTGAACGAGTTAGCTAACTATGGCTACACCTTC.

The chain carries TRBV29-1 and TRBJ2-3; 11 bases match TRBD1. Unmatched junction bases numbered 8, after V lost 4 bases and J lost 5 bases. This CDR3 is built from 15 residues. Germline assignment: CDR1 SQVTM and CDR2 ANQGSEA. CDR3: CSVGGGQGVVDTQYF. CDR3 nucleotides: TGCAGCGTTGGAGGGGGACAGGGGGTTGTAGATACGCAGTATTTT.

CDR3 protein: CASSFLGVEDTEAFF. The CDR3 DNA reads as TGTGCCAGCAGTTTCTTAGGGGTAGAAGACACTGAAGCTTTCTTT. The rearrangement uses TRBV6-2 or TRBV6-3 and TRBJ1-1, with D perhaps matching TRBD1 (5 bases). In germline, CDR1 is MNHEY, CDR2 SVGEGT. The CDR3 sequence is 15 residues long. V was shortened by 4 bases and J by 3 bases, with 15 bases between the two germline ends.

This clonotype has only a few counts. The rearrangement links TRBV6-5 to TRBJ2-1, with 11 bases identical to TRBD1. CDR1 MNHEY and CDR2 SVGAGI come from the germline V gene. This CDR3 comprises 16 residues. Germline trimming cut 2 bases from V and 4 bases from J; bases unmatched to any gene: 4. The CDR3 DNA sequence: TGTGCCAGCAGTTACCGGGACAGGGGGTTGTACAATGAGCAGTTCTTC. Translation gives CASSYRDRGLYNEQFF.

This clonotype has more than one count but fewer than ten. The chain combines TRBV7-6 with TRBJ1-1; tentative D call: TRBD1 (5 bases). Germline CDR1 is SGHVS and CDR2 is FNYEAQ. V lost 1 base to trimming and J lost 4 bases, with 10 bases between them. CDR3 length equals 14 residues. The CDR3 here is CASSLGGEFTEAFF. The CDR3 nucleotides read TGTGCCAGCAGCTTAGGGGGGGAGTTCACTGAAGCTTTCTTT.

The chain has TRBV11-3 and TRBJ2-3, with D perhaps being TRBD1 or TRBD2 (5 bases each). V lost 6 bases, J lost 7 bases, and 20 bases lay in between. CDR1 is SGHNT, CDR2 YENEEA, per germline. The CDR3 has 15 residues. The CDR3 region has the DNA TGTGCCAGCAGTTCCCGGGACGGGGAGAGATATACGCAGTATTTT. Amino acid sequence: CASSSRDGERYTQYF.

This clonotype was observed a few times. This sequence joins TRBV28 and TRBJ2-3; 9 nucleotides match TRBD1. The V segment lost 6 bases and the J segment 1 base; nucleotides outside the gene matches: 8. Looked up from germline, CDR1 is MDHEN and CDR2 is SYDVKM. The CDR3 extends over 16 amino acids. DNA for the CDR3: TGTGCCAGCAGCTTAAGGGGGACAGGGCGCACAGATACGCAGTATTTT. It is translated as CASSLRGTGRTDTQYF.

The sample holds a few counts of this clonotype. The chain uses TRBV4-3 and TRBJ1-2; 8 bases fit TRBD1. The CDR3 contains 17 residues. Unmatched junction bases numbered 11, after V lost 1 base and J lost 4 bases. CDR1 is LGHNA, CDR2 YSLEER, per germline. The CDR3 bases are TGCGCCAGCAGCCAAGCGGGAGGGACAGGATTCAGCTATGGCTACACCTTC. It is translated as CASSQAGGTGFSYGYTF.

The chain recombines TRBV12-5 with TRBJ2-5; D perhaps matches TRBD2 (6 bases). The ends were cut back, 6 bases at V and 2 bases at J, with 19 bases in the middle. CDR3 size: 16 residues. The germline gives CDR1 LGHNT, CDR2 FRNRAP. The DNA for the CDR3 is TGTGCTAGTGGCACCCCCGCGTGGGGGGAACAAGAGACCCAGTACTTC. Its translation: CASGTPAWGEQETQYF.

By share, this clonotype counts as medium-sized. CDR3: CASSLNLGVGIMNTEAFF. CDR3 nucleotides: TGTGCCAGCAGCCTAAATCTGGGCGTAGGGATAATGAACACTGAAGCTTTCTTT. The genes are TRBV7-2 and TRBJ1-1, with D hard to call. This CDR3 comprises 18 residues. The germline V gene encodes CDR1 SGHTA and CDR2 FQGNSA. Trimming shortened V by 5 bases and J by 0 bases, and 22 bases separated the two germline ends.

The chain has TRBV12-3 or TRBV12-4 and TRBJ2-7, with TRBD2 identical over 8 bases. The trim removed 3 bases at V and 1 base at J, leaving 11 bases unmatched. The CDR3 has 17 amino acids. The CDR3 DNA is TGTGCCAGCAGTTTCACCGTTAGCGGGGCGCCGTCCTACGAGCAGTACTTC. Protein sequence: CASSFTVSGAPSYEQYF.

The J gene is TRBJ2-5, the V gene TRBV7-4; 9 bases match TRBD1. The V gene's germline CDR1 is SGHVT and CDR2 SQSDAQ. The CDR3 sequence is 12 residues long. The V and J ends lost 5 bases and 8 bases, in that order; junction bases with no gene match: 3. The CDR3 spells CASSRTGETQYF. CDR3 nucleotide sequence: TGTGCCAGCAGCCGGACAGGGGAAACCCAGTACTTC.

The chain combines TRBV6-1 with TRBJ2-3, with 11 bases lining up with TRBD2. CDR1 and CDR2 (germline): MNHNS, SASEGT. The CDR3 is 15 residues long. J lost 4 bases, V lost 6 bases, and 6 bases had no gene match. CDR3 coding DNA: TGTGCCAGCAGATTAGCGGGGGGGATCGCAGATACGCAGTATTTT. Residues: CASRLAGGIADTQYF.

This clonotype was seen more than once but under ten times. The chain is built from TRBV6-1 and TRBJ2-7; TRBD1 is a possible D gene (5 bases). From germline, CDR1 is MNHNS and CDR2 SASEGT. The V end was cut by 3 bases, the J end by 3 bases, with 6 bases between. This CDR3 comprises 12 residues. DNA for the CDR3: TGTGCCAGCAGTGACAGGGTCTACGAGCAGTACGTC. Amino acid sequence: CASSDRVYEQYV.

This chain links TRBV27 with TRBJ2-7, with D perhaps TRBD1 (5 bases). Germline-derived CDR1 and CDR2 are MNHEY and SMNVEV (reference sequence). Trimming removed 0 bases at V and 3 bases at J, with 9 bases between. The CDR3 contains 14 residues. The CDR3 protein is CASSLSPGYYEQYF. In nucleotides, the CDR3 is TGTGCCAGCAGTTTATCGCCAGGGTACTACGAGCAGTACTTC.